Presented here are 5 T cell receptor beta chains from one specimen sequenced in a study of a mutant IDH1 vaccine in newly diagnosed glioma. As for time point: baseline, week 1 (first vaccination visit). As for treatment: pre-vaccination baseline after standard-of-care therapy. Method: immunoSEQ multiplex PCR; TCRdb's copy keeps in-frame clones and lacks some. The repertoire has approximately 54,000 clones, roughly 80% of them found once; the top ten carry roughly a fifth. The source was PBMCs, collected from a glioma patient treated with radiotherapy, temozolomide or both. The receptors stem from a man aged 18 to 30 with glioma.

The genes are TRBV9 and TRBJ1-1; no firm D call. V was shortened by 3 bases and J by 7 bases, with 19 bases between the two germline ends. The CDR3 is 15 amino acids. The V gene's germline CDR1 is SGDLS and CDR2 YYNGEE. Here the CDR3 DNA reads TGTGCCAGCAGCGAATATTCCCCTGAAGGCCTTGAAGCTTTCTTT. Its translation is CASSEYSPEGLEAFF.

V and J are TRBV25-1 and TRBJ1-1; weak D call: TRBD1 (6 bases). This CDR3 is built from 14 residues. The germline V gene encodes CDR1 MGHDK and CDR2 SYGVNS. Trimming removed 4 bases at V and 5 bases at J, with 14 bases between. The CDR3 DNA reads as TGTGCCAGCAGTGCGTCGGACAGACCTACTGAAGCTTTCTTT. Amino acid sequence: CASSASDRPTEAFF.

This chain uses TRBV7-2 with TRBJ1-4, with D possibly matching TRBD1 (6 bases). There are 14 residues in the CDR3. Trimming took off 1 base at V and 5 bases at J, with 8 bases between the two ends. Germline assignment: CDR1 SGHTA and CDR2 FQGNSA. Written as DNA, the CDR3 is TGTGCCAGCAGCTTAGATAGGGGGAATGAAAAACTGTTTTTT. It translates to CASSLDRGNEKLFF.

The chain has TRBV5-4 and TRBJ2-5, with D uncertain. The CDR3 has 12 residues. Germline CDR1 reads SGHNT; CDR2 reads YYREEE (reference sequence). The ends were cut back, 1 base at V and 1 base at J, with 2 bases in the middle. In DNA form, the CDR3 reads TGTGCCAGCAGCTTGCCCCAAGAGACCCAGTACTTC. This codes for CASSLPQETQYF. Drawing the rest from reference TRBV5-4 and TRBJ2-5, the complete variable domain is ETGVTQSPTHLIKTRGQQVTLRCSSQSGHNTVSWYQQALGQGPQFIFQYYREEENGRGNFPPRFSGLQFPNYSSELNVNALELDDSALYLCASSLPQETQYFGPGTRLLVL.

The V call is TRBV6-5, the J call TRBJ1-2, with D unclear. The germline V and J ends were trimmed by 2 bases and 8 bases, with 9 bases remaining between them. This CDR3 has 12 residues. CDR1 and CDR2 from the germline V gene are MNHEY and SVGAGI. The CDR3 nucleotides are TGTGCCAGCAGTTACCGACTCGGAGGCTACACCTTC. Translating it yields CASSYRLGGYTF.